The sequence of this TCR beta chain was determined in a study of cytomegalovirus exposure and HLA in healthy donors. A remark on this clone: Its antigen is not known.

Study-level findings and limits: In a later analysis, compared with equally common non-associated chains, HLA-associated beta chains were more expanded. When analyzed later, a missense DCLRE1C variant was found to be linked to TCR beta V- and J-gene trimming. When the data were analyzed later, several of the most significant clusters appeared to be linked to common viral pathogens.

The CDR3 has 15 residues. CDR1 and CDR2 from the germline V gene are MNHEY and SMNVEV (reference sequence). V gave up 6 bases and J gave up 7 bases, with 18 bases separating them. Amplification used 60 Vbeta primers and 13 Jbeta primers. TCRdb keeps only in-frame clones here, not all; method: immunoSEQ multiplex PCR. Of a few hundred thousand clones listed, around 90% were seen once; the top ten hold 2% to 3%. Sequencing was performed on PBMCs. The clonotype originates from a woman aged 18-35 years in good health and CMV-seronegative. This rearrangement joins TRBV27 to TRBJ1-4; tentative D call: TRBD1 (6 bases). The CDR3 here is CASRGTGTRGEKLFF. The CDR3 DNA follows: TGTGCCAGCAGGGGAACAGGGACTAGGGGTGAAAAACTGTTTTTT.